This paragraph covers one T cell receptor (beta chain) sequence. Only in-frame clones appear in the TCRdb table, and some are missing; sequencing was by immunoSEQ multiplex PCR. The top ten clones hold about 1% of a sample with roughly 24,000 clones, approximately 86% of them seen once. The CDR3 is 16 amino acids. With 0 bases removed from V and 2 bases from J, the gap between germline ends came to 12 bases. In germline, CDR1 is SGDLS, CDR2 YYNGEE. The data belong to a study of T cell changes during pregnancy in multiple sclerosis. This sample comprised CD4+ T cells from peripheral blood mononuclear cells, obtained in the second trimester of pregnancy. The origin of this receptor is a female donor in good health, enrolled as a control in a pregnancy study. The gene calls are TRBV9 and TRBJ2-1, with D perhaps matching TRBD1 (6 bases). The CDR3 here is CASSVGGLPTYNEQFF. The CDR3 DNA follows: TGTGCCAGCAGCGTAGGGGGGCTACCGACCTACAATGAGCAGTTCTTC.